A single T cell receptor beta chain is shown here with its context. The data belong to a study of T cells in Graves' hyperthyroidism and ophthalmopathy. V was pared by 6 bases and J by 8 bases, with 9 bases of the junction left unmatched. The CDR3 is 15 amino acids. CDR1 and CDR2 from the germline V gene are SGHTA and FQGNSA. The source material, RNA transcripts, was used to amplify TCR beta CDR3 regions. The HTBI primer set drove a first-round RT-PCR of the TCR CDR3. Using its own MiXCR run on the multiplex PCR reads, TCRdb lists one record per CDR3 protein. The sample has about 610,000 distinct CDR3 sequences, approximately 15% seen once.

V usage is TRBV7-2 and J usage is TRBJ2-1, with 11 bases aligning to TRBD2. The TCR comes from a woman aged 40-49 years with Graves' ophthalmopathy. The material sequenced was blood. The CDR3 DNA reads as TGTGCCAGCAGTTATAGCGGGGGGGCTTGGCATGAGCAGTTCTTC. Translated: CASSYSGGAWHEQFF.